This T cell receptor beta chain was documented in a study of breast tumors, draining lymph nodes, adjacent tissues. This clonotype was counted ten times or more. There are 13 residues in the CDR3. Deletions cut 2 bases from V and 4 bases from J, with 9 bases between. CDR1 is SGHTS, CDR2 YDEGEE, per germline. Samples came from axillary lymph nodes draining the breast cancer. TCRdb passed the multiplex PCR reads through MiXCR, listing each CDR3 protein once. Of 190,000 or so distinct CDR3 sequences listed, over 25% are singletons. Sequencing input: axillary lymph node tissue. The source is a female donor with breast cancer. Some clones in this sample may be carry-over from other donors' samples. The chain couples TRBV5-8 to TRBJ2-5; D perhaps matches TRBD1 (6 bases). The CDR3 sequence: CASSFTGSETQYF. CDR3 nucleotides: TGTGCCAGCAGCTTCACAGGGTCAGAGACCCAGTACTTC.